These T cell receptor beta chains were read from a single sample in a study of response to subunit inactivated influenza vaccine. TCRdb reprocessed the RT-PCR reads via MiXCR and lists one record per CDR3 protein. Of roughly 650,000 distinct CDR3 sequences listed, approximately 14% are singletons. The sample was PBMCs from blood, taken less than 13 days after vaccination. Every receptor here comes from a man between 45 and 60 years old who received an inactivated influenza vaccine. Both conserved end residues are part of each CDR3. A D gene is named only where the DNA matches it firmly. Part of the rows lack a size; the others show once, few, many or a class for expanded clones.

V gene,CDR3 length,J gene,D gene,clone size,CDR3 DNA,CDR3 protein
TRBV7-2,15,TRBJ2-1,.,many,TGTGCCAGCAGCTTTGCTCCCACCCGCTCCAATGAGCAGTTCTTC,CASSFAPTRSNEQFF
TRBV15,16,TRBJ2-3,.,.,TGTGCCACCAGCAGATATAAACCAGGGCCCGCAGATACGCAGTATTTT,CATSRYKPGPADTQYF
TRBV6-2/TRBV6-3,14,TRBJ2-5,TRBD1,.,TGTGCCAGCAACGACAGGGGAGAACAAGAGACCCAGTACTTC,CASNDRGEQETQYF
TRBV15,16,TRBJ2-1,TRBD1,once,TGTGCCACCAGCAGAGATAGACAGGGGGCGGCGGATAAGCAGTTCTTC,CATSRDRQGAADKQFF
TRBV12-3/TRBV12-4,16,TRBJ2-2,.,.,TGTGCCAGCAGTTTCGCACGACACCCGAACACCGGGGAGCTGTTTTTT,CASSFARHPNTGELFF
TRBV6-1,14,TRBJ2-7,TRBD2,.,TGTGCCAGCTTGGGACTAGCGGTTCTCAGGGAGCAGTACTTC,CASLGLAVLREQYF
TRBV6-1,15,TRBJ1-5,.,few,TGTGCCAGCAGACATGATTTTTCGGCTATTCAGCCCCAGCATTTT,CASRHDFSAIQPQHF
TRBV5-5,15,TRBJ1-5,.,.,TGTGCCAGCAGCTTGTGGGGGGATAGCAATCAGCCCCAGCATTTT,CASSLWGDSNQPQHF
TRBV2,14,TRBJ2-3,.,few,TGTGCCAGCAGGGCGGGGACTAGCACAGATACGCAGTATTTT,CASRAGTSTDTQYF
TRBV20-1,13,TRBJ2-7,TRBD2,.,TGCAGTGCCCGGGACTACGAATCCTACGAGCAGTACTTC,CSARDYESYEQYF
TRBV20-1,13,TRBJ2-7,TRBD2,few,TGCAGTTCCCAGCGGGGGCCGTCCTACGAGCAGTACTTC,CSSQRGPSYEQYF
TRBV7-9,14,TRBJ2-7,TRBD2,.,TGTGCCAGCAGCCGTAGCGGGTACCCCTACGAGCAGTACTTC,CASSRSGYPYEQYF
TRBV6-1,15,TRBJ2-7,.,few,TGTGCCAGCAGCCGCCCTGCACGGGGCACCTACGAGCAGTACTTC,CASSRPARGTYEQYF
TRBV9,16,TRBJ2-1,.,.,TGTGCCAGCAGCGTAGACGGGCGTACCTCCTACAATGAGCAGTTCTTC,CASSVDGRTSYNEQFF
TRBV11-2,18,TRBJ2-1,.,.,TGTGCCAGCAGCGAGAGGTTCTACCTTGAAAGGGGGTACAATGAGCAGTTCTTC,CASSERFYLERGYNEQFF
TRBV20-1,15,TRBJ2-1,TRBD1,.,TGCAGTGCTAGAGATCCGACAGGGTACTACAATGAGCAGTTCTTC,CSARDPTGYYNEQFF
TRBV27,16,TRBJ1-5,.,few,TGTGCCAGCAGTTTAAGGGGGGTAGAGGGAAATCAGCCCCAGCATTTT,CASSLRGVEGNQPQHF
TRBV5-1,16,TRBJ2-1,TRBD1,.,TGCGCCAGCAGCCCATGGACAGGGAGCTCCTACAATGAGCAGTTCTTC,CASSPWTGSSYNEQFF
TRBV3-1,13,TRBJ2-7,.,.,TGTGCCAGCAGCCTTGGACATGGCGTGGAGCAGTACTTC,CASSLGHGVEQYF
TRBV18,15,TRBJ2-6,.,.,TGTGCCAGCTCACCATCCGGGAATGGGGCCAACGTCCTGACTTTC,CASSPSGNGANVLTF
TRBV4-3,15,TRBJ2-2,.,many,TGCGCCAGCAGCCAAGATCGAGGGGTCACCGGGGAGCTGTTTTTT,CASSQDRGVTGELFF
TRBV7-2,15,TRBJ2-7,TRBD2,few,TGTGCCAGCAGCCCATCTAGCGGGAGAATTGATGAGCAGTACTTC,CASSPSSGRIDEQYF
TRBV6-7,15,TRBJ2-3,TRBD1,.,TGTGCCAGCAGTCCACGTTTAGGGGGCAAGGATACGCAGTATTTT,CASSPRLGGKDTQYF